One sample yielded the 11 T cell receptor beta chains listed below, sequenced in a study of blood T cell repertoires in COVID-19. TCRdb's table, derived via immunoSEQ multiplex PCR, lists solely in-frame clones and lacks some. This sample has some 400,000 clones; about four fifths occur once, and the top ten carry more than 1%. Sequenced: peripheral blood. These receptors were taken from a human donor with acute or convalescent COVID-19. The donor label of this sample is uncertain.

This clone was counted a single time. The chain combines TRBV18 with TRBJ2-3; 10 nucleotides line up with TRBD2. This CDR3 contains 16 residues. With 2 bases clipped from V and 5 bases from J, the junction kept 7 bases outside the gene matches. CDR1 and CDR2 (germline): KGHSH, LQKENI. The CDR3 region has the DNA TGTGCCAGCTCACCAAGATCAGCGGGGGGGCAAGATACGCAGTATTTT. This translates into CASSPRSAGGQDTQYF.

The J gene is TRBJ2-7, the V gene TRBV10-1; possible D gene TRBD1, 5 bases. Trimming removed 6 bases from V and 5 bases from J, with 11 bases in between. CDR1 and CDR2 (germline): WNHNN, SYGVQD (reference sequence). There are 12 residues in the CDR3. CDR3 protein: CASSRTLDEQYF. Here the CDR3 DNA reads TGCGCCAGCAGCAGGACACTGGACGAGCAGTACTTC.

This clone was seen only once. The CDR3 nucleotides are TGCGCCAGCAGCTTGGATGGGGCCAGTAGGATTACTGAAGCTTTCTTT. Residues: CASSLDGASRITEAFF. The chain combines TRBV5-1 with TRBJ1-1; possibly TRBD1 for D (5 bases). The CDR3 is made up of 16 amino acids. CDR1 is SGHRS, CDR2 YFSETQ, per germline. The germline V and J ends were trimmed by 0 bases and 5 bases, with 17 bases remaining between them.

V usage is TRBV5-1 and J usage is TRBJ2-7, with 8 bases matching TRBD1. The CDR3 runs to 14 residues. Germline V gene sequence: CDR1 SGHRS, CDR2 YFSETQ. The J segment lost 3 bases and the V segment lost 4 bases, leaving 6 bases of the junction unmatched. In DNA, the CDR3 is TGCGCCAGCAGCGGACGGACAGGGAGCTACGAGCAGTACTTC. Amino acids: CASSGRTGSYEQYF.

Comments on this clone: Within the sample, other DNA sequences also encode this same CDR3. The chain combines TRBV6-1 with TRBJ2-7, with TRBD1 identical over 8 bases. The J segment lost 4 bases and the V segment lost 1 base, leaving 3 bases of the junction unmatched. The CDR3 contains 14 residues. Germline lookup yields CDR1 MNHNS and CDR2 SASEGT. The CDR3 bases are TGTGCCAGCAGTGAAGGGACAGGGAGGTACGAGCAGTACTTC. Its translation: CASSEGTGRYEQYF.

This chain joins TRBV6-5 and TRBJ1-5; no clear D. V was trimmed by 6 bases and J by 11 bases, leaving 11 bases between them. Germline lookup yields CDR1 MNHEY and CDR2 SVGAGI. The CDR3 has 11 amino acids. The CDR3 is CASRESRSQHF. As DNA, the CDR3 is TGTGCCAGCAGGGAGTCCCGGTCCCAGCATTTT.

The gene calls are TRBV19 and TRBJ1-5, with D possibly TRBD1 on 5 matching bases. CDR1 is LNHDA and CDR2 is SQIVND in the germline V gene (reference sequence). Trimming removed 3 bases from V and 3 bases from J, with 18 bases in between. This CDR3 comprises 17 residues. The DNA for the CDR3 is TGTGCCAGTAGTATTCTAAGGGGTTTAGGACCCAATCAGCCCCAGCATTTT. Amino acid sequence: CASSILRGLGPNQPQHF.

This clone appeared a single time. This chain uses TRBV5-1 with TRBJ2-1, with 11 bases identical to TRBD2. With 0 bases clipped from V and 8 bases from J, the junction kept 7 bases outside the gene matches. This CDR3 is built from 16 residues. From germline, CDR1 is SGHRS and CDR2 YFSETQ. The CDR3 DNA reads as TGCGCCAGCAGCTTGGGGGCACTAGCGGGAGTCGATGAGCAGTTCTTC. This encodes CASSLGALAGVDEQFF.

V gene TRBV27 combines with J gene TRBJ1-2, with TRBD1 matching over 11 bases. Germline V gene sequence: CDR1 MNHEY, CDR2 SMNVEV (reference sequence). Trimming cost V 3 bases and J 0 bases; bases outside gene matches: 3. The length of the CDR3 is 16 residues. CDR3 in DNA: TGTGCCAGCAGTTTCGGGACAGGGGGTTCTAACTATGGCTACACCTTC. Translating it yields CASSFGTGGSNYGYTF.

The V and J genes are TRBV6-2 or TRBV6-3 and TRBJ2-2; D gene unclear. The CDR3 runs to 13 residues. CDR1 and CDR2 from the germline V gene are MNHEY and SVGEGT. Trimming took off 6 bases at V and 6 bases at J, with 11 bases between the two ends. The CDR3 reads CASSQLKPGELFF. The CDR3 DNA sequence: TGTGCCAGCAGCCAGCTCAAACCCGGGGAGCTGTTTTTT.

The chain uses TRBV6-1 and TRBJ1-1; unclear D gene. The CDR3 is made up of 14 amino acids. In germline, CDR1 is MNHNS, CDR2 SASEGT. Trimming took 5 bases from V and 4 from J, leaving 14 bases between them. CDR3 amino acids: CASSFRSGSTEAFF. As DNA, the CDR3 is TGTGCCAGCAGTTTCCGATCGGGGAGCACTGAAGCTTTCTTT.